Shown below are 18 T cell receptor beta chains from a single sample sequenced in a study of blood T cell repertoires in COVID-19. This table comes from immunoSEQ multiplex PCR, and its TCRdb copy is limited to in-frame clones, with some not included. The data contain 120,000 to 150,000 clones, around four fifths of them seen just once; the ten biggest clones take up 2.5% to 3%. Sequenced: peripheral blood. The receptors were sampled from a middle-aged woman with active or convalescent COVID-19.

The chain couples TRBV6-1 to TRBJ2-7; 7 nucleotides line up with TRBD2. The CDR3 loop spans 14 amino acids. In germline, CDR1 is MNHNS, CDR2 SASEGT. V gave up 5 bases and J gave up 6 bases; unmatched junction bases: 10. The CDR3 nucleotides are TGTGCCAGCAGTTCCCGGGGAGGGGCTGGCGAGCAGTACTTC. The encoded protein is CASSSRGGAGEQYF.

The rearrangement uses TRBV29-1 and TRBJ1-2, with D uncertain. The CDR3 has 12 amino acids. The germline V gene has CDR1 SQVTM and CDR2 ANQGSEA. V lost 5 bases and J 1 base, leaving 8 bases between the germline ends. The CDR3 protein is CSVPTLNYGYTF. The CDR3 bases are TGCAGCGTTCCGACACTTAACTATGGCTACACCTTC.

The CDR3 DNA sequence: TGCAGTGCTGGTGTCAGCTCCTATAATTCACCCCTCCACTTT. Its protein product is CSAGVSSYNSPLHF. J is TRBJ1-6 and V is TRBV20-1; D is unclear. The CDR3 totals 14 residues. The V gene's germline CDR1 is DFQATT and CDR2 SNEGSKA (reference sequence). With 5 bases removed from V and 0 bases from J, the gap between germline ends came to 8 bases.

The rearrangement uses TRBV9 and TRBJ2-2; no clear D gene. The germline CDR1 and CDR2 sequences are SGDLS and YYNGEE. The CDR3 sequence is 15 residues long. Trimming cost V 4 bases and J 0 bases, with 10 bases left between them. In DNA, the CDR3 is TGTGCCAGCAGCCCTGAGGTAGCGAACACCGGGGAGCTGTTTTTT. This codes for CASSPEVANTGELFF.

The rearrangement joins TRBV14 to TRBJ2-7, with no clear D. The germline V gene encodes CDR1 SGHDN and CDR2 FVKESK. The CDR3 runs 13 residues. Trimming cost V 1 base and J 9 bases, with 13 bases left between them. The CDR3 DNA is TGTGCCAGCAGCCAAGGCCTAGAGAGTAGGCAGTACTTC. It translates to CASSQGLESRQYF.

The chain combines TRBV28 with TRBJ1-2; D perhaps matches TRBD1 (6 bases). CDR3 length equals 14 residues. V was clipped by 5 bases and J by 3 bases, with 13 bases between them. Germline V lookup: CDR1 MDHEN, CDR2 SYDVKM. The CDR3 DNA reads TGTGCCAGCAGTCCAAGACAGGTCCACTATGGCTACACCTTC. The encoded protein is CASSPRQVHYGYTF.

The chain couples TRBV5-6 to TRBJ1-2, with 11 bases matching TRBD1. The V gene end was trimmed by 4 bases and the J gene end by 4 bases; junction bases not matched to a gene: 6. The CDR3 loop spans 15 amino acids. In germline, CDR1 is SGHDT, CDR2 YYEEEE. CDR3 region: CASSPLGTGGYGYTF. CDR3 DNA: TGTGCCAGCAGCCCCCTTGGGACAGGGGGCTATGGCTACACCTTC.

The genes are TRBV2 and TRBJ2-5; TRBD1 aligns across 9 bases. The V gene end was trimmed by 2 bases and the J gene end by 6 bases; junction bases not matched to a gene: 10. The CDR3 spans 16 residues. Germline CDR1 SNHLY, CDR2 FYNNEI. The CDR3 is CASSESGTGSRKTQYF. The CDR3 DNA follows: TGTGCCAGCAGTGAAAGCGGGACAGGGAGCCGGAAGACCCAGTACTTC.

DNA for the CDR3: TGTGCCACCAACAGGGGTGCGGATGAAGCTTTCTTT. It is translated as CATNRGADEAFF. This chain uses TRBV10-3 with TRBJ1-1, with 7 bases identical to TRBD1. Germline assignment: CDR1 ENHRY and CDR2 SYGVKD. The junction had 9 bases not matched to a gene; V was cut back by 10 bases and J by 7 bases. CDR3 length: 12 residues.

This clone was seen just once. The chain carries TRBV7-9 and TRBJ2-1; D perhaps matches TRBD1 (6 bases). V was pared by 5 bases and J by 4 bases, with 15 bases between. Germline V lookup: CDR1 SEHNR, CDR2 FQNEAQ (reference sequence). The CDR3 runs 15 residues. The CDR3 spells CASSHGTYVYNEQFF. CDR3 sequence (DNA): TGTGCCAGCAGCCATGGGACATATGTATACAATGAGCAGTTCTTC.

This chain uses TRBV28 with TRBJ1-5; D perhaps matches TRBD1 (5 bases). The CDR3 runs to 16 residues. The V gene lost 6 bases and the J gene lost 1 base, with 16 bases spanning the gap. In germline, CDR1 is MDHEN, CDR2 SYDVKM. CDR3 nucleotides: TGTGCCAGCAGCCCCCCGGGGGGGGAGAGCAATCAGCCCCAGCATTTT. Protein sequence: CASSPPGGESNQPQHF.

The chain uses TRBV6-5 and TRBJ2-1, with TRBD2 matching over 9 bases. The CDR3 loop spans 15 amino acids. Trimming cost V 4 bases and J 6 bases; bases outside gene matches: 7. Germline CDR1 and CDR2: MNHEY and SVGAGI. The CDR3 region is CASSSAGAGGNEQFF. CDR3 bases: TGTGCCAGCAGTTCCGCCGGAGCGGGAGGCAATGAGCAGTTCTTC.

The V gene is TRBV3-1 (or the pseudogene TRBV3-2), the J gene TRBJ1-1; D is possibly TRBD1 (6 bases). The CDR3 has 17 residues. V lost 0 bases and J lost 0, with 14 bases in between. From germline, CDR1 is LGHDT and CDR2 YNNKEL (reference sequence). CDR3 nucleotides: TGTGCCAGCAGCCAAGATTTTGCGGACAGTGTGAACACTGAAGCTTTCTTT. Translation gives CASSQDFADSVNTEAFF.

This clone was seen a single time. The rearrangement joins TRBV28 to TRBJ2-7; 10 nucleotides align to TRBD1. This CDR3 contains 15 residues. The V gene end was trimmed by 2 bases and the J gene end by 6 bases; junction bases not matched to a gene: 7. Germline values: CDR1 MDHEN, CDR2 SYDVKM. The CDR3 region is CASSLPGTGEGEQYF. Written as DNA, the CDR3 is TGTGCCAGCAGTTTACCCGGGACAGGGGAGGGCGAGCAGTACTTC.

The CDR3 reads CASSQAAGQSYGYTF. As DNA, the CDR3 is TGTGCCAGCAGCCAAGCCGCGGGACAGAGCTATGGCTACACCTTC. V usage is TRBV3-1 (or the pseudogene TRBV3-2) and J usage is TRBJ1-2; 7 bases line up with TRBD1. J was trimmed by 4 bases and V by 1 base; bases with no gene match: 6. Germline CDR1 and CDR2: LGHDT and YNNKEL (reference sequence). There are 15 residues in the CDR3.

This sequence joins TRBV5-6 and TRBJ2-7; possibly TRBD1 for D (6 bases). The length of the CDR3 is 14 residues. CDR1 and CDR2 from the germline V gene are SGHDT and YYEEEE. V lost 7 bases, J lost 2 bases, and 16 bases lay in between. Here the CDR3 DNA reads TGTGCCAGCCTAATCCGGGGACATACCTACGAGCAGTACTTC. It encodes CASLIRGHTYEQYF. Full variable domain (remainder filled in from reference TRBV5-6 and TRBJ2-7): DAGVTQSPTHLIKTRGQQVTLRCSPKSGHDTVSWYQQALGQGPQFIFQYYEEEERQRGNFPDRFSGHQFPNYSSELNVNALLLGDSALYLCASLIRGHTYEQYFGPGTRLTVT.

Only one count was recorded for this clone. CDR3 in DNA: TGTGCCAGTAGTACAGGACAGGGGCGCCGGGAAAAACTGTTTTTT. Its translation: CASSTGQGRREKLFF. The V and J genes are TRBV19 and TRBJ1-4; 9 positions agree with TRBD1. V shed 4 bases, J shed 8 bases, and the junction held 8 bases outside the gene matches. The CDR3 is 15 residues long. The germline V gene has CDR1 LNHDA and CDR2 SQIVND (reference sequence).

The genes are TRBV15 and TRBJ2-1, with a weak D call TRBD2 (6 bases). The germline V gene encodes CDR1 LNHNV and CDR2 YYDKDF (reference sequence). The germline V and J ends were trimmed by 1 base and 6 bases, with 13 bases remaining between them. This CDR3 region has 15 residues. CDR3 nucleotide sequence: TGTGCCACCAGCAGAGCGGCGGGATGGGCCAATGAGCAGTTCTTC. Translation: CATSRAAGWANEQFF.